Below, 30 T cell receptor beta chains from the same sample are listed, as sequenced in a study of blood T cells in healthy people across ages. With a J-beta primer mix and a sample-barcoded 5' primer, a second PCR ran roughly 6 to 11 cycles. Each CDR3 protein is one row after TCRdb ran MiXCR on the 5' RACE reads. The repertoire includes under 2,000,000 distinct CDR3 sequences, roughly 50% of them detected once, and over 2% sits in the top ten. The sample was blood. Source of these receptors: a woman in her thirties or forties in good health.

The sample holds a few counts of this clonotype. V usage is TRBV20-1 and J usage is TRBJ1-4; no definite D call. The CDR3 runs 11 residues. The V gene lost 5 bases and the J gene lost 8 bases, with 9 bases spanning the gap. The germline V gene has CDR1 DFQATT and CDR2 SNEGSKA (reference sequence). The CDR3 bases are TGCAGTGCTCTGGATTGGGAAAAACTGTTTTTT. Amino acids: CSALDWEKLFF.

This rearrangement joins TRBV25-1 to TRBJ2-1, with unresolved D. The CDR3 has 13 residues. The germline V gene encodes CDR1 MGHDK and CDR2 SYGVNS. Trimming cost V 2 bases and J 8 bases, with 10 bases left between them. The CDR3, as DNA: TGTGCCAGCAGTGAAGCGGTACACGATGAGCAGTTCTTC. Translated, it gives CASSEAVHDEQFF.

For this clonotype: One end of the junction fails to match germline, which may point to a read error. CDR3 protein: CASSPGLAWRETQYF. CDR3 nucleotides: TGTGCTAGCAGCCCGGGTTTAGCGTGGAGAGAGACCCAGTACTTC. The chain employs TRBV7-7 and TRBJ2-5; possible D gene TRBD2, 5 bases. The CDR3 covers 15 residues. From germline, CDR1 is SSHAT and CDR2 FNYEAQ (reference sequence).

The CDR3 coding sequence is TGTGCCACCAGACCTGGGTCAAATTCACCCCTCCACTTT. It codes for CATRPGSNSPLHF. This chain joins TRBV27 and TRBJ1-6, with D unresolved. V gave up 10 bases and J gave up 7 bases, with 14 bases separating them. This CDR3 comprises 13 residues. Germline CDR1 is MNHEY and CDR2 is SMNVEV (reference sequence).

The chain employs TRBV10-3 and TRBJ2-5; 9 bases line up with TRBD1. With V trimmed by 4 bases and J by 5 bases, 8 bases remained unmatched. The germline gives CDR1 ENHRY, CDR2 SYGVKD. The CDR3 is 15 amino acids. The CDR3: CAISGIQGARETQYF. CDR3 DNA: TGTGCCATCAGTGGAATACAGGGGGCGAGGGAGACCCAGTACTTC.

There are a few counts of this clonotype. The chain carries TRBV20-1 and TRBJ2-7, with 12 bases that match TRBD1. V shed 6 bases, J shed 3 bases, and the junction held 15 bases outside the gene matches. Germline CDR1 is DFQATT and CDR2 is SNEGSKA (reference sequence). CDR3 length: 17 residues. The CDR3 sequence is CSASLWDRGRRGYEQYF. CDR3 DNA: TGCAGTGCGTCCCTATGGGACAGGGGGCGCAGGGGCTACGAGCAGTACTTC.

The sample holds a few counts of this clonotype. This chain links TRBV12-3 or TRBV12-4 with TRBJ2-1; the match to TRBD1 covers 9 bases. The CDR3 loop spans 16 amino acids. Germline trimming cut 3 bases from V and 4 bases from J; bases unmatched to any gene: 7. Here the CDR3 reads CASSFRAGTGYNEQFF. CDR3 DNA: TGTGCCAGCAGTTTCCGCGCCGGGACAGGGTACAATGAGCAGTTCTTC.

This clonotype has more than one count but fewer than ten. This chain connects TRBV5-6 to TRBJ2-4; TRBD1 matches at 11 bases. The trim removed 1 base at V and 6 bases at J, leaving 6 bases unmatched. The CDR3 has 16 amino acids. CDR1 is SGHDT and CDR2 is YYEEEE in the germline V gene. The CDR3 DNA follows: TGTGCCAGCAGCTTGCCCGGGACAGGGGGGGGAAACATTCAGTACTTC. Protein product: CASSLPGTGGGNIQYF.

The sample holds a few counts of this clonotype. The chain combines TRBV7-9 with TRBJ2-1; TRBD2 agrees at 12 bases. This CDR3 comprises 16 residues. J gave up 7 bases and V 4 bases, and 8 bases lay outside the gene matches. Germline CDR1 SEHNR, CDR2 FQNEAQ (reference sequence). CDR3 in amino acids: CASSSSLAGGQNEQFF. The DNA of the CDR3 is TGTGCCAGCAGCTCTTCCCTAGCGGGGGGGCAGAATGAGCAGTTCTTC. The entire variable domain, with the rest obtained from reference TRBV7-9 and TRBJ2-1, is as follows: DTGVSQNPRHKITKRGQNVTFRCDPISEHNRLYWYRQTLGQGPEFLTYFQNEAQLEKSRLLSDRFSAERPKGSFSTLEIQRTEQGDSAMYLCASSSSLAGGQNEQFFGPGTRLTVL.

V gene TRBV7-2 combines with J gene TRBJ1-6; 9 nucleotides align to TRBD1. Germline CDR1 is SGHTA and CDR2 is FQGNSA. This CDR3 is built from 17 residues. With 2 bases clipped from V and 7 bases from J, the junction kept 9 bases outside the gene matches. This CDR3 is CASSLSRRGQGNSPLHF. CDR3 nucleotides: TGTGCCAGCAGCTTAAGTCGGCGGGGACAGGGCAATTCACCCCTCCACTTT.

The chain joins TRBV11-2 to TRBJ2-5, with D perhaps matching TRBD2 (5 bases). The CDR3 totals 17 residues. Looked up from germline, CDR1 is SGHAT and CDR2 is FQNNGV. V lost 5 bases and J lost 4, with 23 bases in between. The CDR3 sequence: CASSIKKPPLGRETQYF. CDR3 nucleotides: TGTGCCAGCAGCATCAAGAAGCCGCCCTTGGGGAGAGAGACCCAGTACTTC.

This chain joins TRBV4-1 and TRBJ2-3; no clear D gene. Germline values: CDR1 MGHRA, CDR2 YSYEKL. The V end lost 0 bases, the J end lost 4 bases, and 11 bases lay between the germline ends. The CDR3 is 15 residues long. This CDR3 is CASSQDSQWADTQYF. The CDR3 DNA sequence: TGCGCCAGCAGCCAAGATAGTCAATGGGCAGATACGCAGTATTTT.

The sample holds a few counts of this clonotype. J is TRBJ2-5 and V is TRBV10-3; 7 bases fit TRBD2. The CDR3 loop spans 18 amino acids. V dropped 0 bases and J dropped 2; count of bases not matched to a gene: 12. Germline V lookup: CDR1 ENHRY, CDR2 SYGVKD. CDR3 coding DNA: TGTGCCATCAGTGAGTCGAAATCAGGACGAGCGGGGCAAGAGACCCAGTACTTC. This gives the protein CAISESKSGRAGQETQYF.

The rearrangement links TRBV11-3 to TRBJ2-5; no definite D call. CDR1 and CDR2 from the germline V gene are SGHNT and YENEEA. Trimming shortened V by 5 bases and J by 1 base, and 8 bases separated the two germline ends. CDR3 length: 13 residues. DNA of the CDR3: TGTGCCAGCAGCGGGGAACCCCAAGAGACCCAGTACTTC. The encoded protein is CASSGEPQETQYF.

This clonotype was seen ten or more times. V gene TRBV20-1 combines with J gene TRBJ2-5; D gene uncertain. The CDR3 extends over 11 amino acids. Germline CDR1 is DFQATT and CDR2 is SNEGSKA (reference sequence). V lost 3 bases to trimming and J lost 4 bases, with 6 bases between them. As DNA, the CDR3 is TGCAGTGCTAGCTTCAGAGAGACCCAGTACTTC. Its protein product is CSASFRETQYF.

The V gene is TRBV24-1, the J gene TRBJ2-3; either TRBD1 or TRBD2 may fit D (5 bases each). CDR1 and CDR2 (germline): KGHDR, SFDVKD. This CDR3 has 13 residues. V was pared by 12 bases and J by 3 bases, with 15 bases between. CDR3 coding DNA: TGTGCCGCCCGGGGACCATTAACAGATACGCAGTATTTT. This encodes CAARGPLTDTQYF.

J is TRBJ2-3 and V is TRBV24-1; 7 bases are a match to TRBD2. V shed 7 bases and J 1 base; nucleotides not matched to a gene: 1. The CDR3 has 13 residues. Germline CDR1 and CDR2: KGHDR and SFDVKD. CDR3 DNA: TGTGCCACCAGAACTAGCGGCACAGATACGCAGTATTTT. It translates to CATRTSGTDTQYF.

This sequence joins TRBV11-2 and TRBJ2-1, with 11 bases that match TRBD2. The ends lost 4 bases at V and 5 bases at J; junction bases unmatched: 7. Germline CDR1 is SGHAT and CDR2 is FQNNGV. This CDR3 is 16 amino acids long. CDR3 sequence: CASSSGGLAGHNEQFF. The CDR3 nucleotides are TGTGCCAGCAGCTCAGGTGGACTAGCGGGCCACAATGAGCAGTTCTTC. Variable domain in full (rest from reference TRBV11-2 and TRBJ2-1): EAGVAQSPRYKIIEKRQSVAFWCNPISGHATLYWYQQILGQGPKLLIQFQNNGVVDDSQLPKDRFSAERLKGVDSTLKIQPAKLEDSAVYLCASSSGGLAGHNEQFFGPGTRLTVL.

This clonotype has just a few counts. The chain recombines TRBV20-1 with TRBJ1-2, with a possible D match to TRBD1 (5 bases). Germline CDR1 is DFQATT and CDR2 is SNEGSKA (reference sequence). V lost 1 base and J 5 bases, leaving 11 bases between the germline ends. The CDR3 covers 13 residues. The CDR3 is CSARAGDGYGYTF. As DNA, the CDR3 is TGCAGTGCTAGAGCTGGGGACGGTTATGGCTACACCTTC.

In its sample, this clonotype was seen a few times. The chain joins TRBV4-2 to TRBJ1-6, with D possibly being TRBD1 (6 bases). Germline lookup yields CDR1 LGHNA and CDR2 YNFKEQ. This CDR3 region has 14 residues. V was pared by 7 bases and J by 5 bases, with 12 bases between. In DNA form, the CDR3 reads TGTGCCAGCACCGGGACACACCATAATTCACCCCTCCACTTT. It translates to CASTGTHHNSPLHF.

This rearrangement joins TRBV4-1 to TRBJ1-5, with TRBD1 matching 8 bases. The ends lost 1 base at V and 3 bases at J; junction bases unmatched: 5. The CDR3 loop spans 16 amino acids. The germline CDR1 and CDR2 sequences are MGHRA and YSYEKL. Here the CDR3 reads CASSQADRDLNQPQHF. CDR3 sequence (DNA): TGCGCCAGCAGCCAAGCGGACAGGGATCTCAATCAGCCCCAGCATTTT.

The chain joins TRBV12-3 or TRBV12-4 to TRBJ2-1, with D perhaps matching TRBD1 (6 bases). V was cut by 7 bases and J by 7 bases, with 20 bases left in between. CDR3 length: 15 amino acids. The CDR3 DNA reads TGTGCCAGCACCAACAGGGTTGAGGCGCCAAATGAGCAGTTCTTC. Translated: CASTNRVEAPNEQFF.

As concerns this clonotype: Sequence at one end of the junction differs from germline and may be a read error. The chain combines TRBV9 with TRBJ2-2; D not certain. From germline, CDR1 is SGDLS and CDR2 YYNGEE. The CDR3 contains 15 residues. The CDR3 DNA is TGCGCCATCAGCGTCGAGGACCATCTGGCCGGGGAGCTGTTTTTT. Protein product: CAISVEDHLAGELFF.

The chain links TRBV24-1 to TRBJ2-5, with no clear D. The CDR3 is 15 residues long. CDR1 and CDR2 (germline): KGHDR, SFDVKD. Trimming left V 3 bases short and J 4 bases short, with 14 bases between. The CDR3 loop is CATSDGSWFRETQYF. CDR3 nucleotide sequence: TGTGCCACCAGTGATGGTAGCTGGTTCCGAGAGACCCAGTACTTC.

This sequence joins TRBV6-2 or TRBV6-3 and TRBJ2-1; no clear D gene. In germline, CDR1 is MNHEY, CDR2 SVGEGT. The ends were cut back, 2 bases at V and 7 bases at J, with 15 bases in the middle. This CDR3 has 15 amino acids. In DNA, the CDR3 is TGTGCCAGCAGTTACCCGGACCCGGTGGGTAATGAGCAGTTCTTC. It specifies CASSYPDPVGNEQFF.

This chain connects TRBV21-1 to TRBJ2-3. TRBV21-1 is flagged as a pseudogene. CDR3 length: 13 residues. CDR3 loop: CASSNHSTDTQYF. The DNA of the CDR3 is TGTGCCAGCAGCAACCACAGCACAGATACGCAGTATTTT.

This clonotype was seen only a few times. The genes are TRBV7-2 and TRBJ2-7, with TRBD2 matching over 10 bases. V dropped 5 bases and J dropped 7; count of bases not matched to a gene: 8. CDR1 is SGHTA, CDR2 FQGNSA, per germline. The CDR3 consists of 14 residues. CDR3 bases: TGTGCCAGCAGCGCGCTAGCGGGGGAGGCTGAGCAGTACTTC. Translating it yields CASSALAGEAEQYF.

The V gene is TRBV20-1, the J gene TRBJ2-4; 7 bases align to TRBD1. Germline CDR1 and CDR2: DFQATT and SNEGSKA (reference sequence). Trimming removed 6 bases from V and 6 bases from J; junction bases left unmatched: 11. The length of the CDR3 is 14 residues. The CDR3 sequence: CSAISGDRPNIQYF. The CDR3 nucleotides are TGCAGTGCCATATCCGGGGACAGACCAAACATTCAGTACTTC.

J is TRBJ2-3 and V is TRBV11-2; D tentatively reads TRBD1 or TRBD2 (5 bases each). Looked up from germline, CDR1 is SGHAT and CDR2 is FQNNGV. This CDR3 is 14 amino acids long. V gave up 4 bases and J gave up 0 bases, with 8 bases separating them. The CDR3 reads CASSSWDSTDTQYF. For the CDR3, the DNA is TGTGCCAGCAGCTCCTGGGACAGCACAGATACGCAGTATTTT.

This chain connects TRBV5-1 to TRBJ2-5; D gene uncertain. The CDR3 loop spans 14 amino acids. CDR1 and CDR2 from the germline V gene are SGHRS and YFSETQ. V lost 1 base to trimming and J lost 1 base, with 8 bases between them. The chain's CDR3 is CASSLIEAQETQYF. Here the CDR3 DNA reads TGCGCCAGCAGCTTGATCGAAGCCCAAGAGACCCAGTACTTC.